These 23 T cell receptor beta chains were sequenced from one sample in a study of blood T cells in healthy people across ages. A second PCR of 7 to 11 cycles used a sample-barcoded 5' primer and a J-beta primer mix. TCRdb fed the 5' RACE reads into MiXCR, producing one record per CDR3 protein. The sample lists around 690,000 distinct CDR3 sequences; roughly 58% were seen once. Sequencing was done on a sample of blood. The receptors originated from a man aged 60 to 69 in good health.

V usage is TRBV6-1 and J usage is TRBJ2-5; D is unresolved. Deletions cut 4 bases from V and 4 bases from J, with 7 bases between. The CDR3 consists of 12 residues. CDR1 is MNHNS, CDR2 SASEGT, per germline. The DNA of the CDR3 is TGTGCCAGCAGTGTAGAGGCAGAGACCCAGTACTTC. Its protein product is CASSVEAETQYF.

The V gene is TRBV7-9, the J gene TRBJ2-5, with D possibly being TRBD2 (6 bases). The CDR3 loop spans 16 amino acids. CDR1 is SEHNR and CDR2 is FQNEAQ in the germline V gene (reference sequence). With 5 bases removed from V and 9 bases from J, the gap between germline ends came to 25 bases. This CDR3 is CASSPLTAGLRGSQYF. CDR3 in DNA: TGTGCCAGCAGCCCCCTTACCGCGGGACTCCGTGGGTCCCAGTACTTC.

Only a few counts were recorded for this clonotype. V is TRBV27 and J is TRBJ1-2, with 7 bases fitting TRBD1. This CDR3 spans 13 amino acids. In germline, CDR1 is MNHEY, CDR2 SMNVEV (reference sequence). The ends lost 4 bases at V and 5 bases at J; junction bases unmatched: 4. CDR3 region: CASSYDRVYGYTF. The CDR3 DNA reads as TGTGCCAGCAGTTACGACAGGGTGTATGGCTACACCTTC.

The chain has TRBV11-2 and TRBJ2-7; D is possibly TRBD1 or TRBD2 (5 bases each). CDR1 and CDR2 (germline): SGHAT, FQNNGV. V gave up 0 bases and J gave up 11 bases, with 8 bases separating them. The CDR3 is made up of 11 amino acids. The CDR3 loop reads CASSLEGPKYF. The CDR3 nucleotides read TGTGCCAGCAGCTTAGAGGGACCAAAGTACTTC.

The chain links TRBV9 to TRBJ2-5; D is perhaps TRBD2 (6 bases). The germline V gene has CDR1 SGDLS and CDR2 YYNGEE. The CDR3 has 16 amino acids. V lost 4 bases and J lost 1, with 17 bases in between. DNA for the CDR3: TGTGCCAGCAGCCCGGCTAGCCGGGGGTTCCAAGAGACCCAGTACTTC. Its protein product is CASSPASRGFQETQYF.

Comments on this clonotype: Compared with germline, one end of the junction differs, possibly owing to a read error. The chain employs TRBV27 and TRBJ2-3, with a possible D match to TRBD1 (6 bases). CDR1 is MNHEY and CDR2 is SMNVEV in the germline V gene (reference sequence). This CDR3 is 12 amino acids long. The CDR3: CASRGWTDTQYF. Here the CDR3 DNA reads TGCGCCAGCAGGGGTTGGACAGATACGCAGTATTTT.

The sample holds a few counts of this clonotype. The V gene is TRBV20-1, the J gene TRBJ2-5; no clear D gene. CDR1 DFQATT and CDR2 SNEGSKA come from the germline V gene (reference sequence). The CDR3 has 12 residues. Trimming left V 3 bases short and J 2 bases short, with 7 bases between. This chain's CDR3 is CSASSVQETQYF. In DNA form, the CDR3 reads TGCAGTGCTAGTTCCGTACAAGAGACCCAGTACTTC.

The chain couples TRBV3-1 to TRBJ1-6; 7 bases line up with TRBD1. Germline V CDR1 and CDR2: LGHDT, YNNKEL (reference sequence). This CDR3 has 14 amino acids. V gave up 9 bases and J gave up 7 bases; unmatched junction bases: 9. The CDR3 is CASSDQGGNSPLHF. As DNA, the CDR3 is TGTGCCAGTTCAGATCAGGGGGGCAATTCACCCCTCCACTTT.

This clonotype was counted many times. A read error is possible here, since a much larger clone lies one base away. The gene calls are TRBV20-1 and TRBJ2-5, with 13 bases aligning to TRBD2. J was trimmed by 11 bases and V by 5 bases; bases with no gene match: 14. The CDR3 extends over 15 amino acids. CDR1 and CDR2 from the germline V gene are DFQATT and SNEGSKA (reference sequence). The CDR3 coding sequence is TGCAGTGCTTGGACTAGCGGGGGAGGGAACAATGAGCAGTACTTC. This encodes CSAWTSGGGNNEQYF.

This clonotype was picked up a small number of times. This chain links TRBV29-1 with TRBJ2-2, with D possibly matching TRBD1 (5 bases). V shed 7 bases and J shed 4 bases, with 10 bases lying between them. The CDR3 loop spans 12 amino acids. CDR1 and CDR2 from the germline V gene are SQVTM and ANQGSEA. The CDR3 DNA is TGCAGCGGGCAGGGTTTCACCGGGGAGCTGTTTTTT. Encoded protein: CSGQGFTGELFF.

The chain carries TRBV11-2 and TRBJ1-6; D is unresolved. The V end was cut by 0 bases, the J end by 7 bases, with 10 bases between. The CDR3 is 15 amino acids. From germline, CDR1 is SGHAT and CDR2 FQNNGV. The CDR3 loop is CASSLDGKLNSPLHF. CDR3 bases: TGTGCCAGCAGCTTAGACGGAAAGCTGAATTCACCCCTCCACTTT.

This rearrangement joins TRBV18 to TRBJ1-5, with 10 positions matching TRBD1. Germline assignment: CDR1 KGHSH and CDR2 LQKENI. Trimming cost V 6 bases and J 6 bases; bases outside gene matches: 8. The CDR3 has 15 residues. The CDR3 nucleotides read TGTGCCAGCTCGGGAGACAGGGGGCACGGTCAGCCCCAGCATTTT. Protein: CASSGDRGHGQPQHF.

V is TRBV7-7 and J is TRBJ2-7, with 8 bases lining up with TRBD2. Trimming took 4 bases from V and 6 from J; bases not matched to a gene: 5. CDR3 length equals 13 residues. Germline V lookup: CDR1 SSHAT, CDR2 FNYEAQ (reference sequence). CDR3 residues: CASSSEAGGEQYF. In nucleotides, the CDR3 is TGTGCCAGCAGCTCCGAGGCGGGAGGCGAGCAGTACTTC.

The V and J genes are TRBV25-1 and TRBJ2-1, with 8 bases matching TRBD1. CDR1 is MGHDK and CDR2 is SYGVNS in the germline V gene. V dropped 4 bases and J dropped 13; count of bases not matched to a gene: 15. The CDR3 covers 15 residues. The CDR3 region is CASSAYAGGRETQFF. The CDR3 DNA is TGTGCCAGCAGTGCCTACGCAGGGGGCAGGGAGACCCAGTTCTTC.

The chain couples TRBV2 to TRBJ1-4; a possible D gene is TRBD1 (6 bases). This CDR3 spans 15 amino acids. V was pared by 4 bases and J by 4 bases, with 13 bases between. Looked up from germline, CDR1 is SNHLY and CDR2 is FYNNEI. The CDR3 reads CASSAPGDYNEKLFF. The CDR3 DNA reads as TGTGCCAGCAGTGCCCCAGGGGACTATAATGAAAAACTGTTTTTT.

This clonotype was detected a few times. J is TRBJ2-5 and V is TRBV18; weak D call: TRBD2 (6 bases). The V end lost 4 bases, the J end lost 2 bases, and 11 bases lay between the germline ends. This CDR3 is 14 amino acids long. Germline assignment: CDR1 KGHSH and CDR2 LQKENI. CDR3 in amino acids: CASSRGVEQETQYF. The DNA for the CDR3 is TGTGCCAGCTCACGCGGGGTAGAACAAGAGACCCAGTACTTC.

The chain combines TRBV19 with TRBJ1-5; D gene uncertain. Germline lookup yields CDR1 LNHDA and CDR2 SQIVND (reference sequence). The CDR3 covers 14 residues. V was shortened by 4 bases and J by 3 bases, with 10 bases between the two germline ends. The CDR3 DNA sequence: TGTGCCAGTAGTACGGGGTGGGTCAATCAGCCCCAGCATTTT. This encodes CASSTGWVNQPQHF. Combining the CDR3 with reference TRBV19 and TRBJ1-5 gives the whole variable domain DGGITQSPKYLFRKEGQNVTLSCEQNLNHDAMYWYRQDPGQGLRLIYYSQIVNDFQKGDIAEGYSVSREKKESFPLTVTSAQKNPTAFYLCASSTGWVNQPQHFGDGTRLSIL.

This clonotype was seen a few times. This chain joins TRBV6-6 and TRBJ2-1; no clear D gene. The length of the CDR3 is 12 residues. V was shortened by 5 bases and J by 6 bases, with 8 bases between the two germline ends. Looked up from germline, CDR1 is MNHNY and CDR2 is SVGAGI (reference sequence). The CDR3: CASSPLPNEQFF. The DNA for the CDR3 is TGTGCCAGCAGTCCCCTTCCCAATGAGCAGTTCTTC.

CDR3 protein: CASSANSNTEAFF. CDR3 DNA: TGTGCCAGCAGTGCGAACAGCAACACTGAAGCTTTCTTT. The rearrangement joins TRBV25-1 to TRBJ1-1; the D is unclear. V dropped 4 bases and J dropped 2 bases, with 8 bases sitting between them. Looked up from germline, CDR1 is MGHDK and CDR2 is SYGVNS. The CDR3 contains 13 residues.

The rearrangement joins TRBV20-1 to TRBJ1-5; D is ambiguous. The CDR3 length is 13 residues. The V and J ends lost 0 bases and 4 bases respectively, with 7 bases between them. CDR1 is DFQATT and CDR2 is SNEGSKA in the germline V gene (reference sequence). CDR3 bases: TGCAGTGCTAGAGATGTCCCAAATCAGCCCCAGCATTTT. Its translation is CSARDVPNQPQHF.

The chain couples TRBV19 to TRBJ2-5; 9 positions match TRBD1. CDR1 and CDR2 (germline): LNHDA, SQIVND (reference sequence). V dropped 3 bases and J dropped 11; count of bases not matched to a gene: 13. This CDR3 spans 15 amino acids. The CDR3 coding sequence is TGTGCCAGTAGTATCCCCGGGACAGGGAATAATGAGCAGTACTTC. Its protein product is CASSIPGTGNNEQYF.

The V call is TRBV19, the J call TRBJ2-4; 10 bases are a match to TRBD1. With the DNA end fitting TRBJ2-5 better, the J assignment may be wrong. The CDR3 has 14 residues. Germline CDR1 LNHDA, CDR2 SQIVND (reference sequence). The CDR3, as DNA: TGTGCCAGTAGTGCGACAGGGGGCACAGAGACCCAGTACTTC. The encoded protein is CASSATGGTETQYF.

This chain joins TRBV12-3 or TRBV12-4 and TRBJ2-5; 10 bases map to TRBD2. The length of the CDR3 is 16 residues. V was clipped by 4 bases and J by 2 bases; unmatched bases: 7. In nucleotides, the CDR3 is TGTGCCAGCAGTTCATCTAGCGGGGGCATACAAGAGACCCAGTACTTC. As protein: CASSSSSGGIQETQYF.